The 13 T cell receptor beta chains listed next were all sequenced from one sample in a study of T cell responses to AZD1222 COVID-19 vaccine. The protocol was immunoSEQ multiplex PCR, while the TCRdb copy is restricted to in-frame clones and leaves out a portion. The sample has 100,000 to 150,000 clones, roughly 84% seen once. This material consisted of peripheral blood, taken 28 days after the second AZD1222 dose. The receptors come from an adult who received the AZD1222 COVID-19 vaccine.

The V call is TRBV5-6, the J call TRBJ1-2; tentative D call: TRBD1 (6 bases). CDR3 size: 15 residues. V lost 4 bases, J lost 14 bases, and 27 bases lay in between. Germline V gives CDR1 SGHDT, CDR2 YYEEEE. The CDR3 DNA is TGTGCCAGCAGCGGCTACAGGGCGGGGTCTTGGGACCCTACCTTC. Protein sequence: CASSGYRAGSWDPTF.

The chain combines TRBV6-5 with TRBJ2-1, with 7 bases that match TRBD1. The V segment lost 5 bases and the J segment 0 bases; nucleotides outside the gene matches: 4. The CDR3 is 15 amino acids. The germline V gene has CDR1 MNHEY and CDR2 SVGAGI. CDR3 region: CASSQDRSSYNEQFF. The CDR3 DNA sequence: TGTGCCAGCAGTCAGGACAGGAGCTCCTACAATGAGCAGTTCTTC.

This clone was observed a few times. The gene calls are TRBV28 and TRBJ2-7; D call uncertain. V was pared by 5 bases and J by 2 bases, with 7 bases between. The CDR3 length is 12 residues. Germline CDR1 is MDHEN and CDR2 is SYDVKM. The CDR3 DNA reads TGTGCCAGCAGTGAACTCACCTACGAGCAGTACTTC. As protein: CASSELTYEQYF.

The genes are TRBV13 and TRBJ2-3; D is unclear. Germline V lookup: CDR1 PRHDT, CDR2 FYEKMQ (reference sequence). With 0 bases removed from V and 1 base from J, the gap between germline ends came to 14 bases. CDR3 length equals 17 residues. CDR3 in amino acids: CASSLGQKGRGTDTQYF. In DNA form, the CDR3 reads TGTGCCAGCAGCTTAGGCCAAAAGGGAAGGGGCACAGATACGCAGTATTTT.

This clone was observed a few times. The V call is TRBV7-3, the J call TRBJ2-2, with TRBD2 matching 9 bases. CDR1 is SGHTA and CDR2 is FQGTGA in the germline V gene. The CDR3 sequence is 18 residues long. The J segment lost 7 bases and the V segment lost 5 bases, leaving 17 bases of the junction unmatched. The CDR3, as DNA: TGTGCCAGCAGCGTGAACTTGGGACTAGCCTTTTCGGGCGGGGAGCTGTTTTTT. Its translation is CASSVNLGLAFSGGELFF.

This chain uses TRBV5-8 with TRBJ1-5; perhaps TRBD1 as D (5 bases). This CDR3 contains 16 residues. Germline V gene data show CDR1 as SGHTS and CDR2 as YDEGEE. V was pared by 5 bases and J by 1 base, with 16 bases between. DNA of the CDR3: TGTGCCAGCAGTCGGACTACGGGGGTGAGCAATCAGCCCCAGCATTTT. As protein: CASSRTTGVSNQPQHF.

The CDR3 is CASSLTLAGANTEAFF. Here the CDR3 DNA reads TGCGCCAGCAGCTTAACCTTGGCAGGAGCTAACACTGAAGCTTTCTTT. V and J are TRBV5-1 and TRBJ1-1; no reliable D call. The germline gives CDR1 SGHRS, CDR2 YFSETQ. The CDR3 consists of 16 residues. V lost 2 bases and J lost 2, with 16 bases in between.

The chain joins TRBV7-9 to TRBJ1-2; D is unclear. This CDR3 spans 17 amino acids. CDR1 and CDR2 (germline): SEHNR, FQNEAQ (reference sequence). Trimming cost V 5 bases and J 2 bases, with 21 bases left between them. The CDR3 is CASSPQRDEGRNYGYTF. The CDR3 DNA is TGTGCCAGCAGCCCTCAGCGGGATGAGGGTAGGAACTATGGCTACACCTTC.

The chain carries TRBV11-3 and TRBJ2-7; no clear D. This CDR3 is built from 14 residues. Germline V CDR1 and CDR2: SGHNT, YENEEA. Trimming stripped 1 base from V and 0 bases from J, with 7 bases between. This chain's CDR3 is CASSLGSPSYEQYF. CDR3 nucleotide sequence: TGTGCCAGCAGCTTAGGAAGCCCCTCCTACGAGCAGTACTTC.

V gene TRBV19 combines with J gene TRBJ2-3, with 9 bases matching TRBD1. Germline-derived CDR1 and CDR2 are LNHDA and SQIVND (reference sequence). With V trimmed by 5 bases and J by 6 bases, 9 bases remained unmatched. The CDR3 sequence is 15 residues long. The CDR3 bases are TGTGCCAGTAGTGATAAGACAGGGGGTGTTGATACGCAGTATTTT. The encoded protein is CASSDKTGGVDTQYF.

The CDR3 DNA reads TGTGCCAGCAGCTTGGGGGACAGGGACACGGAAAAACTGTTTTTT. It is translated as CASSLGDRDTEKLFF. The rearrangement joins TRBV11-2 to TRBJ1-4; TRBD1 matches 9 bases. The ends lost 3 bases at V and 8 bases at J; junction bases unmatched: 7. Per germline, CDR1 SGHAT and CDR2 FQNNGV. CDR3 length equals 15 residues.

This clone showed up just a few times. The chain is built from TRBV21-1 and TRBJ2-7; the table's D call, TRBD1, has no DNA check behind it. TRBV21-1 is listed as a pseudogene. The length of the CDR3 is 15 residues. The CDR3 bases are TGTGCCAGCCGACCCCAGGGGAGTAGCTCCTACGAGCAGTACTTC. It is translated as CASRPQGSSSYEQYF.

The CDR3 sequence: CASSQGGMGTDTQYF. The CDR3, as DNA: TGCGCCAGCAGCCAAGGGGGTATGGGAACAGATACGCAGTATTTT. The J gene is TRBJ2-3, the V gene TRBV4-3; D not resolved. The germline V gene has CDR1 LGHNA and CDR2 YSLEER. The CDR3 spans 15 residues. The V gene lost 1 base and the J gene lost 3 bases, with 11 bases spanning the gap.